One T cell receptor (beta chain) is described in this entry. This entry belongs to a study of multiple sclerosis patients with progressive multifocal leukoencephalopathy. The CDR3 is 13 residues long. Trimming cost V 6 bases and J 8 bases, with 13 bases left between them. The V gene's germline CDR1 is MDHEN and CDR2 SYDVKM. Time point: time of PML onset. Natalizumab-treated patients developed PML between roughly 15 and 56 months into natalizumab therapy. At PML onset, T3 blood samples were taken. Here immunoSEQ multiplex PCR was the method, and the copy in TCRdb shows in-frame clones only, minus some. The sample contains approximately 31,000 clones, roughly 87% of which appear only once.

V and J are TRBV28 and TRBJ1-4; D may be TRBD1 (5 bases). This TCR was recovered from a human donor with progressive multifocal leukoencephalopathy. Specimen: PBMCs, collected from a patient treated with natalizumab. CDR3 in DNA: TGTGCCAGCAGAGACAGAGACGGGGAAAAACTGTTTTTT. It translates to CASRDRDGEKLFF.